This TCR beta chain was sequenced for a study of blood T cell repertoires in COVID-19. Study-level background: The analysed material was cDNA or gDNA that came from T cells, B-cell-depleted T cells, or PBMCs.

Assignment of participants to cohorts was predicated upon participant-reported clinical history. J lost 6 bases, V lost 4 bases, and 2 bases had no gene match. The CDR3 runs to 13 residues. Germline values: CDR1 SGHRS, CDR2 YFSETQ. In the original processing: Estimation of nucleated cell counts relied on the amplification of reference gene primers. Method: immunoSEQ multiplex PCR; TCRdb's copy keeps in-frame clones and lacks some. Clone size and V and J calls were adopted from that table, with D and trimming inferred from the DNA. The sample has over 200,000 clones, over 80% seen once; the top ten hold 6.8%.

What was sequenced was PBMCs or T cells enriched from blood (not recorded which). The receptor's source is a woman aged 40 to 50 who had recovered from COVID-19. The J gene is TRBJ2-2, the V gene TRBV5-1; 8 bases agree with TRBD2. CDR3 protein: CASSASGSGELFF. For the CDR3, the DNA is TGCGCCAGCAGCGCTAGCGGGTCCGGGGAGCTGTTTTTT.